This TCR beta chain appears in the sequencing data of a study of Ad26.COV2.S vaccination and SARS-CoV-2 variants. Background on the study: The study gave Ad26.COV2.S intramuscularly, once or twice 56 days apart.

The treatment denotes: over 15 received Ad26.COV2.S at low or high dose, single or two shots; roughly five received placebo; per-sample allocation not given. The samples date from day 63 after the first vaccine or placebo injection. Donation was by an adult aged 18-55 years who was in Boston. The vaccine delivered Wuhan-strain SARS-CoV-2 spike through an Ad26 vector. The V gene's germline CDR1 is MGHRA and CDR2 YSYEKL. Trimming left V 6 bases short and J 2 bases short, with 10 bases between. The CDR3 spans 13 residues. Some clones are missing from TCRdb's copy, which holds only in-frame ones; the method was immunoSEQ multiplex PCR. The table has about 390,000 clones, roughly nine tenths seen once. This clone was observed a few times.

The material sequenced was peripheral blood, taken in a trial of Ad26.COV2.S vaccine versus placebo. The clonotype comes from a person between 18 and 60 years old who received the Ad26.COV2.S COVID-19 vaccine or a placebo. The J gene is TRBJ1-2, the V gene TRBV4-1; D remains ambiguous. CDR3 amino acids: CASSALVNYGYTF. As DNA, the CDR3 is TGCGCCAGCAGTGCACTAGTAAACTATGGCTACACCTTC.